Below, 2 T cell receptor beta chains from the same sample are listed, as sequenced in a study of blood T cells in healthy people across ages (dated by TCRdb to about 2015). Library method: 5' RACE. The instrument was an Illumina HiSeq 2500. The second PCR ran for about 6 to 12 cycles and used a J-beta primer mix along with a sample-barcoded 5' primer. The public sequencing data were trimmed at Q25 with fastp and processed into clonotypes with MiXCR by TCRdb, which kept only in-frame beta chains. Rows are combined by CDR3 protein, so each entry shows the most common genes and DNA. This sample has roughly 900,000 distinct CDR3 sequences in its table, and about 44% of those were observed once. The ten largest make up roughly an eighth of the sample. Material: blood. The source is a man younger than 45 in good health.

The CDR3 here is CAISESSGGLTFPEQYF. CDR3 bases: TGTGCCATCAGTGAGTCTAGCGGGGGGCTCACTTTTCCCGAGCAGTACTTC. The chain is built from TRBV10-3 and TRBJ2-5, with TRBD2 matching over 10 bases. The assigned J gene may be wrong: the sequence end matches TRBJ2-7 better. The CDR3 consists of 17 residues. CDR1 and CDR2 (germline): ENHRY, SYGVKD.

CDR3 in amino acids: CASSQEEIRDSPLHF. CDR3 DNA sequence: TGCGCCAGCAGCCAAGAGGAAATCCGGGACTCACCCCTCCACTTT. This chain uses TRBV4-1 with TRBJ1-6; D is perhaps TRBD1 (5 bases). Trimming removed 0 bases from V and 10 bases from J, with 13 bases in between. CDR3 size: 15 residues. The germline V gene encodes CDR1 MGHRA and CDR2 YSYEKL.